This TCR beta chain was identified during a study of blood T cell repertoires in COVID-19. Study details: PBMCs, B-cell-depleted T cells, or T cells were the source of the cDNA or gDNA that made up the material.

Original processing notes: Amplifying reference gene primers gave estimates of nucleated cell counts. The repertoire was sequenced with immunoSEQ multiplex PCR; TCRdb's copy has only in-frame clones and lacks some. That table gives V, J and clone size, and the DNA gave D and trimming. The sample lists 150,000 to 200,000 clones, more than 75% occurring once. CDR1 is SGHRS and CDR2 is YFSETQ in the germline V gene. This CDR3 has 16 residues. V lost 4 bases and J lost 9; bases outside the gene matches: 10. V usage is TRBV5-1 and J usage is TRBJ2-1, with TRBD2 matching over 13 bases. This TCR was recovered from a woman aged 18 to 35 who had recovered from COVID-19. Source material: peripheral blood. The CDR3 sequence: CASSPLGLAGVAEQFF. The CDR3 coding sequence is TGCGCCAGCAGCCCGCTCGGACTAGCGGGAGTAGCTGAGCAGTTCTTC. Filled out from reference TRBV5-1 and TRBJ2-1, the complete variable domain reads KAGVTQTPRYLIKTRGQQVTLSCSPISGHRSVSWYQQTPGQGLQFLFEYFSETQRNKGNFPGRFSGRQFSNSRSEMNVSTLELGDSALYLCASSPLGLAGVAEQFFGPGTRLTVL.